The clone carrying this T cell receptor (beta chain) was recorded at least ten times. Antigen specificity is unknown. One heparinised blood draw, averaging about 120 mL, came from each donor. The entry originates in a study of beta chain features in type 1 diabetes. As for the study in general: All samples combined gave roughly 100 million sorted cells for examination.

The V end lost 4 bases, the J end lost 4 bases, and 16 bases lay between the germline ends. This CDR3 region has 15 residues. Germline V lookup: CDR1 SGHAT, CDR2 FQNNGV. Findings and caveats of the study: cDNA-based reads could over-represent cells with high TCR expression. Type 1 diabetes patients had VDJ junctions that carried fewer insertions and more deletions.

The isolated RNA, all of it, was reverse transcribed, so expressed TCRB transcripts were what got sequenced. Sequencing was performed with immunoSEQ multiplex PCR; in TCRdb, only in-frame clones are kept and a portion is missing. The repertoire holds around 300,000 clones, with 8% as singletons. This sequence was found in a woman between 18 and 30 years old in good health. Sequenced input: central memory CD4+ T cells from blood. The rearrangement uses TRBV11-2 and TRBJ2-5, with D perhaps TRBD2 (6 bases). This chain's CDR3 is CASSSLPLGGETQYF. The CDR3 DNA sequence: TGTGCCAGCAGCTCACTACCTTTGGGAGGAGAGACCCAGTACTTC.